This TCR beta chain was identified during a study of patients and donors after allogeneic stem cell transplantation. For this clonotype: Since a much larger clone is just one base distant, this may be a read error.

The germline V gene encodes CDR1 DFQATT and CDR2 SNEGSKA (reference sequence). The CDR3 loop spans 12 amino acids. Between the trimmed V and J ends, which lost 1 base and 2 bases, there was a span of 5 bases. TCRdb redid the calling of the RT-PCR reads with MiXCR, one entry per CDR3 protein. This sample yields roughly 940,000 distinct CDR3 sequences, of which 18% are seen a single time; around 6% belongs to the top ten. The TCR was taken from a human donor who was either an allogeneic HSCT recipient or a stem cell or donor lymphocyte infusion donor (not recorded which). It is not recorded whose cells these are; they may come from a transplant donor. The chain uses TRBV20-1 and TRBJ2-5; TRBD1 or TRBD2 may be the D gene (5 bases each). The sample comprised blood, either unsorted or a sorted T cell fraction (not recorded which). The CDR3 DNA follows: TGCAGTGCTAGAGGGGGGCAAGAGACCCAGTACTTC. Amino acid sequence: CSARGGQETQYF.